Reported below is one TCR beta chain. The target antigen is unknown. This specimen comes from a study of vaccination and CD4 T cells after COVID-19. The Oncomine TCR Beta short-read assay was what sequenced the DNA obtained from cultured CD4+ T cells. TCRdb ran MiXCR on the PCR reads and lists one entry per CDR3 protein. Of about 18,000 distinct CDR3 sequences in the sample, around 59% were seen once. The treatment was: approximately 9-day PBMC culture with coronavirus spike peptide pools or control peptides (ViraFEST assay). The germline V gene has CDR1 SEHNR and CDR2 FQNEAQ (reference sequence). This CDR3 comprises 14 residues. The V end was cut by 5 bases, the J end by 8 bases, with 18 bases between.

This specimen was CD4+ T cells from blood, cultured in vitro, taken after SARS-CoV-2 vaccination. This TCR came from a human donor who had recovered from COVID-19. The rearrangement joins TRBV7-9 to TRBJ1-2; weak D call: TRBD1 (5 bases). As DNA, the CDR3 is TGTGCCAGCAGCGGACAAAACAGCCTGGTGGGCTACACCTTC. Encoded protein: CASSGQNSLVGYTF. The entire variable domain, with the rest obtained from reference TRBV7-9 and TRBJ1-2, is as follows: DTGVSQNPRHKITKRGQNVTFRCDPISEHNRLYWYRQTLGQGPEFLTYFQNEAQLEKSRLLSDRFSAERPKGSFSTLEIQRTEQGDSAMYLCASSGQNSLVGYTFGSGTRLTVV.